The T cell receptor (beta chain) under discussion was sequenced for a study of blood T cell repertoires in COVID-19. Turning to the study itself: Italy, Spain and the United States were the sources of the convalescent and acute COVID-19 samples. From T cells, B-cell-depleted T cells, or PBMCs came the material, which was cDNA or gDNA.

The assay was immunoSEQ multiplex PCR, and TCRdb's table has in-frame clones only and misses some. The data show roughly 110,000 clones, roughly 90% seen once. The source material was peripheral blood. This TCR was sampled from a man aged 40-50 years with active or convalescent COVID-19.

The CDR3 here is CASSEMGGTEAFF. For the CDR3, the DNA is TGCGCCAGCAGTGAGATGGGGGGAACTGAAGCTTTCTTT. The V and J genes are TRBV10-2 and TRBJ1-1, with D possibly being TRBD1 (5 bases). The CDR3 sequence is 13 residues long. Germline CDR1 and CDR2: WSHSY and SAAADI. The ends were cut back, 2 bases at V and 5 bases at J, with 9 bases in the middle.